This note documents a single TCR beta chain sequence. The target antigen is unknown. The assay was run at survey level. Only in-frame clones appear in the TCRdb table, and some are missing; sequencing was by immunoSEQ multiplex PCR. Of tens of thousands of clones in the sample, about 80% were seen once. The sample originates from a study of fetal regulatory T cell absence and autoimmunity. Findings of the study overall: Pancreas and cord blood did not differ much in TRB family usage. Pancreas TCRs were oligoclonally enriched versus cord blood, some clones over 95-fold.

With 10 bases removed from V and 5 bases from J, the gap between germline ends came to 16 bases. The germline V gene has CDR1 MNHNS and CDR2 SASEGT. This CDR3 has 13 residues. The chain joins TRBV6-1 to TRBJ2-3, with a weak D call TRBD2 (6 bases). This clonotype was obtained from a newborn boy with IPEX syndrome. Sequencing input: cord blood. The CDR3 protein is CATRGLRKDTQYF. CDR3 nucleotide sequence: TGTGCCACCCGGGGACTGCGGAAAGATACGCAGTATTTT.